The T cell receptor (beta chain) described here comes from a study of T cell repertoires in cytomegalovirus infection. For the study at large: Both CMV infection and a matching HLA type were indicated by public TCR beta signatures.

Only a few counts were recorded for this clonotype. Its target is unknown. Findings of the study overall: In two of eight donors, the top clonotype was HLA-C-restricted CMV-specific. The study identified carriers of CMV plus the relevant HLA from cumulative public TCR beta family frequency.

TCRdb reprocessed the reads via MiXCR and lists one record per CDR3 protein. The repertoire includes some 130,000 distinct CDR3 sequences, approximately 9.2% of them detected once, and roughly a tenth sits in the top ten. This sequence was found in a human donor in good health (CMV status not recorded). Some clones in this sample may be carry-over from other donors' samples. The material sequenced was PBMCs.

CDR3 protein: CASSQEVGTFQFF. For the CDR3, the DNA is TGCGCCAGCAGCCAAGAGGTTGGGACTTTTCAGTTCTTC. This sequence joins TRBV4-1 and TRBJ2-1, with a tentative D call TRBD2 (6 bases). The CDR3 extends over 13 amino acids. V gave up 0 bases and J gave up 13 bases, with 13 bases separating them. Germline CDR1 MGHRA, CDR2 YSYEKL.